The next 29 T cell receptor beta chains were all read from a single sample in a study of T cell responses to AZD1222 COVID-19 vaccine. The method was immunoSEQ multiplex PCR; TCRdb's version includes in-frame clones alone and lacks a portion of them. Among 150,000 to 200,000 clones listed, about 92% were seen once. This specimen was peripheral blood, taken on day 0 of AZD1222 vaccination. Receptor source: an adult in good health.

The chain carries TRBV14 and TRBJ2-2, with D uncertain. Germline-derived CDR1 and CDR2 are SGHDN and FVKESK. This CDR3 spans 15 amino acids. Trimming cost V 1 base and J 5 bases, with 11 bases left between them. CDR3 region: CASSQVGFQTGELFF. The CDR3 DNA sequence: TGTGCCAGCAGCCAAGTTGGATTTCAAACCGGGGAGCTGTTTTTT. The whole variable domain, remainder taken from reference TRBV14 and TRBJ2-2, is EAGVTQFPSHSVIEKGQTVTLRCDPISGHDNLYWYRRVMGKEIKFLLHFVKESKQDESGMPNNRFLAERTGGTYSTLKVQPAELEDSGVYFCASSQVGFQTGELFFGEGSRLTVL.

Here the CDR3 DNA reads TGTGCCAGCAGCAGAGAGGAGCGGGACACAGATACGCAGTATTTT. It is translated as CASSREERDTDTQYF. The chain links TRBV21-1 to TRBJ2-3; the D call in the table, TRBD2, was not verified against the DNA. TRBV21-1 has pseudogene status. The CDR3 spans 15 residues.

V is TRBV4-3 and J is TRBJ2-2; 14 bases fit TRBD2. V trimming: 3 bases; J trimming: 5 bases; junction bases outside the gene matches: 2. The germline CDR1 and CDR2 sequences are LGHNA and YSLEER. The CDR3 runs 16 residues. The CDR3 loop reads CASSQGTSGGTGELFF. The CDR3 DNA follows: TGCGCCAGCAGCCAGGGGACTAGCGGGGGAACCGGGGAGCTGTTTTTT.

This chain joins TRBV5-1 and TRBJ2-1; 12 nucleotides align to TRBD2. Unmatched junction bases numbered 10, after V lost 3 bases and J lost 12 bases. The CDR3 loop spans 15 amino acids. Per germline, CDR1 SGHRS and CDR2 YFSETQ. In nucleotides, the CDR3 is TGCGCCAGCAGCTCCTCCGGGACTAGCGGGTTTGGGCAGTTCTTC. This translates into CASSSSGTSGFGQFF.

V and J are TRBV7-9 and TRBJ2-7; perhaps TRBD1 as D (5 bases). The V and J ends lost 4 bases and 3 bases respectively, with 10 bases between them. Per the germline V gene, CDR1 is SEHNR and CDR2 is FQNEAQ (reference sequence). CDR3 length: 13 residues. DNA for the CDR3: TGTGCCAGCAGCTATCCAGGGATCTACGAGCAGTACTTC. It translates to CASSYPGIYEQYF.

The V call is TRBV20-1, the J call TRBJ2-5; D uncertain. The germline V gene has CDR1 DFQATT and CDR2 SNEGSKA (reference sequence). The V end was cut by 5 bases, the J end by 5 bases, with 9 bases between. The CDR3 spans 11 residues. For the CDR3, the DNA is TGCAGTGCTCCGGTTGAGGAGACCCAGTACTTC. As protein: CSAPVEETQYF.

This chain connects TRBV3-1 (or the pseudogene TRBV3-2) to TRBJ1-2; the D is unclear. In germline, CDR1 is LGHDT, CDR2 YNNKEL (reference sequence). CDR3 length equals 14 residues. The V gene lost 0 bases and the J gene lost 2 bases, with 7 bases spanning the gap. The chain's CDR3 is CASSQDDINYGYTF. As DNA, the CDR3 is TGTGCCAGCAGCCAAGACGACATAAACTATGGCTACACCTTC.

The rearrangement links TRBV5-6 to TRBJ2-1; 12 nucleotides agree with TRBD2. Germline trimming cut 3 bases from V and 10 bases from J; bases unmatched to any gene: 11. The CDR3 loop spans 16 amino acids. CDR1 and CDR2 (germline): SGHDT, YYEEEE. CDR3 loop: CASSSGLAGWGGEQFF. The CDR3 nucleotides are TGTGCCAGCAGCTCCGGACTAGCGGGATGGGGTGGAGAGCAGTTCTTC.

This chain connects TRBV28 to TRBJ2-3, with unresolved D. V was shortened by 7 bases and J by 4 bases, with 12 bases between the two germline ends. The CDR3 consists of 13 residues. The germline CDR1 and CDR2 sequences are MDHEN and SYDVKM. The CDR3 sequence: CASKLVEPDTQYF. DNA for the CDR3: TGTGCCAGCAAGTTGGTGGAACCAGATACGCAGTATTTT.

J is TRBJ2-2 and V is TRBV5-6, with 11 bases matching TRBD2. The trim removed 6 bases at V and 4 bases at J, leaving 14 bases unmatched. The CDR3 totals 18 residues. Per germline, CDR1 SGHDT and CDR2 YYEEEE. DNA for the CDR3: TGTGCCAGCAACGTGATAGTAGCGGGAGGGCCAGGCACCGGGGAGCTGTTTTTT. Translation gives CASNVIVAGGPGTGELFF.

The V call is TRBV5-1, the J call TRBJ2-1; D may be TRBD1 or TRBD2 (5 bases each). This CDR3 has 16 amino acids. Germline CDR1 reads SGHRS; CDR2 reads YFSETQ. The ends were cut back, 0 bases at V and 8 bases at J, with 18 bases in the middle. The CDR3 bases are TGCGCCAGCAGCTTGGCTGGTGGGGGTGGTTTGGATGAGCAGTTCTTC. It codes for CASSLAGGGGLDEQFF.

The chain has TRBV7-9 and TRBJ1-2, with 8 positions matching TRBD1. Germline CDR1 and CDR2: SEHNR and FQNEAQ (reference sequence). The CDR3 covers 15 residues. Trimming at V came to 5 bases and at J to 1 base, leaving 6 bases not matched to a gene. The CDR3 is CASSPADRGNYGYTF. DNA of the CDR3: TGTGCCAGCAGCCCTGCTGACAGGGGTAACTATGGCTACACCTTC.

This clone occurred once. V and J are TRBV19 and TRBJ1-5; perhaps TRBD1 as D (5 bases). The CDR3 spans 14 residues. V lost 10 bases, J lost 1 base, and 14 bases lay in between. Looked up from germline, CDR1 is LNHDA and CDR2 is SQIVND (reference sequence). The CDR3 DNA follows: TGTGCCATCGACCCTCGGGGGAGCAATCAGCCCCAGCATTTT. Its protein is CAIDPRGSNQPQHF.

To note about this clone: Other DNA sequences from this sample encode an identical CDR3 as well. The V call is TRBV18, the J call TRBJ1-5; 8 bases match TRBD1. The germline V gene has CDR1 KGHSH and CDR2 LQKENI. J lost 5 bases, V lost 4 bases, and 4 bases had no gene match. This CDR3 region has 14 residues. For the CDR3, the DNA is TGTGCCAGCTCACAAACAGGGGGTGATCAGCCCCAGCATTTT. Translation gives CASSQTGGDQPQHF.

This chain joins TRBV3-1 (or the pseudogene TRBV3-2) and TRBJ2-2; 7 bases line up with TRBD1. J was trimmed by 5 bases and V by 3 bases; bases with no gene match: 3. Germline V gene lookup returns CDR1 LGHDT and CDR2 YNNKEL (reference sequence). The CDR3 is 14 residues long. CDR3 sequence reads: CASSQRQGTGELFF. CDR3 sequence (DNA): TGTGCCAGCAGCCAGAGACAGGGTACCGGGGAGCTGTTTTTT.

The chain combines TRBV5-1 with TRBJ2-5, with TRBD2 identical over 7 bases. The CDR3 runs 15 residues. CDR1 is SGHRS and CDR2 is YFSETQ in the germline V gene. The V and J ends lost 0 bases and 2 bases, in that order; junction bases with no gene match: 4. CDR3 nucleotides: TGCGCCAGCAGCTTGGCAGGTAGCGGGCAAGAGACCCAGTACTTC. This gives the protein CASSLAGSGQETQYF.

The DNA of the CDR3 is TGTGCCTGGAGCCCTCAGACAGGGCTCCCCCTCCACTTT. Its protein product is CAWSPQTGLPLHF. This rearrangement joins TRBV30 to TRBJ1-6, with TRBD1 matching over 7 bases. CDR1 and CDR2 (germline): GTSNPN, SVGIG (reference sequence). Trimming took 3 bases from V and 13 from J; bases not matched to a gene: 9. CDR3 length: 13 residues.

In DNA, the CDR3 is TGTGCCAGCAGCCCTATGGACAGGGTTCAGGAGACCCAGTACTTC. It is translated as CASSPMDRVQETQYF. This chain links TRBV5-4 with TRBJ2-5; 8 bases fit TRBD1. The V gene end was trimmed by 4 bases and the J gene end by 5 bases; junction bases not matched to a gene: 10. The length of the CDR3 is 15 residues. From germline, CDR1 is SGHNT and CDR2 YYREEE (reference sequence).

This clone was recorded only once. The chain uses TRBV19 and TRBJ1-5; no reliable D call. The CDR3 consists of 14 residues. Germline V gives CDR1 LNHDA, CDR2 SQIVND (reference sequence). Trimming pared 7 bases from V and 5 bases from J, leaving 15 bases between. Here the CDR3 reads CASNPPGPDQPQHF. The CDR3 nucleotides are TGTGCCAGTAACCCCCCAGGACCCGATCAGCCCCAGCATTTT.

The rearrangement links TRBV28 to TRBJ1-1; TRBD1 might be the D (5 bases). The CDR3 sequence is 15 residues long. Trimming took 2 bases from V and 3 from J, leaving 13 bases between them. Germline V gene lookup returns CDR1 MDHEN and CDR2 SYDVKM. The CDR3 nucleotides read TGTGCCAGCAGTTTACGGGGCCTTAGGTACACTGAAGCTTTCTTT. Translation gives CASSLRGLRYTEAFF.

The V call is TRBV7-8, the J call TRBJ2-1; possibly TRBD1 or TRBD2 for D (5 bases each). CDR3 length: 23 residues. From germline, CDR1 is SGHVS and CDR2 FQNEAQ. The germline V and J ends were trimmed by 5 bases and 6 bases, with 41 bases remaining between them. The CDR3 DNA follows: TGTGCCAGCAGCCGCTCTTTGGGGACCAATAGACCTTACAATCTGGCCATTATCAATGAGCAGTTCTTC. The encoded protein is CASSRSLGTNRPYNLAIINEQFF.

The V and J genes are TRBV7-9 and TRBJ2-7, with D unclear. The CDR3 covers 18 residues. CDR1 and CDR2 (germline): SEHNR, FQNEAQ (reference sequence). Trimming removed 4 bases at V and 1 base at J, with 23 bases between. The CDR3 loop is CASSSTPHTDGHSYEQYF. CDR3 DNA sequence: TGTGCCAGCAGCTCAACCCCACACACGGACGGGCATTCCTACGAGCAGTACTTC. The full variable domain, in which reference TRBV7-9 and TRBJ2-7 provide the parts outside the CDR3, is DTGVSQNPRHKITKRGQNVTFRCDPISEHNRLYWYRQTLGQGPEFLTYFQNEAQLEKSRLLSDRFSAERPKGSFSTLEIQRTEQGDSAMYLCASSSTPHTDGHSYEQYFGPGTRLTVT.

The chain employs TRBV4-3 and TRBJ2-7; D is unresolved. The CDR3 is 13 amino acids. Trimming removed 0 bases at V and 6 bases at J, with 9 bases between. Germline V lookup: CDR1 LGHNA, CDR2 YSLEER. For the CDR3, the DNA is TGCGCCAGCAGCCAAGATCGAATATCCGAGCAGTACTTC. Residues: CASSQDRISEQYF.

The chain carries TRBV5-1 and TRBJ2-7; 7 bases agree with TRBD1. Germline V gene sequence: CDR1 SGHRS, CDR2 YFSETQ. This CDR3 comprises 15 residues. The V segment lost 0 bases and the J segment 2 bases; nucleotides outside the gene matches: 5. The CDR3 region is CASSLAETGTYEQYF. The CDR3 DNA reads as TGCGCCAGCAGCTTGGCGGAGACAGGGACCTACGAGCAGTACTTC.

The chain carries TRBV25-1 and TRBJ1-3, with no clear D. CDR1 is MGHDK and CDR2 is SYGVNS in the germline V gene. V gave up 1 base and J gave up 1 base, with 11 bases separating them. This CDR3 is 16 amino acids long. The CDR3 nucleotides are TGTGCCAGCAGTGAATTTGGCGGCCAATCTGGAAACACCATATATTTT. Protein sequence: CASSEFGGQSGNTIYF.

The CDR3 loop is CASSGDLQGLLSYNEQFF. The CDR3 DNA sequence: TGTGCCAGCAGTGGGGACCTTCAGGGGTTGCTTTCCTACAATGAGCAGTTCTTC. The genes are TRBV27 and TRBJ2-1; perhaps TRBD1 as D (6 bases). V shed 5 bases and J shed 1 base, with 21 bases lying between them. Germline V gene data show CDR1 as MNHEY and CDR2 as SMNVEV (reference sequence). This CDR3 is 18 amino acids long.

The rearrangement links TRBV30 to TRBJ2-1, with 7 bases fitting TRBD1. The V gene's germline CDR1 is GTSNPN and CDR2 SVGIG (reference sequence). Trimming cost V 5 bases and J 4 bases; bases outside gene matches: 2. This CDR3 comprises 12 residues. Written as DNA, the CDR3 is TGTGCCTGGGGGGGACAGTACAATGAGCAGTTCTTC. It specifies CAWGGQYNEQFF.

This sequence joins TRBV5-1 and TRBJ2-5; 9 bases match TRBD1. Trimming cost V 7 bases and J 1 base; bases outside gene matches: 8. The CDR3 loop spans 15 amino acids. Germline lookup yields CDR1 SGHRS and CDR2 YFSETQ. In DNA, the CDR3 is TGCGCCAGCCAACGAGGGACAGGGATCCAAGAGACCCAGTACTTC. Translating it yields CASQRGTGIQETQYF.

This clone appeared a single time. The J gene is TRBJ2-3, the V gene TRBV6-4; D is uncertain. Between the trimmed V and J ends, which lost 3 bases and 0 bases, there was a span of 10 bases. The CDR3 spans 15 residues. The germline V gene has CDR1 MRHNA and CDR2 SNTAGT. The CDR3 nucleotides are TGTGCCAGCAGTGATTCGTATGCTAGCACAGATACGCAGTATTTT. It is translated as CASSDSYASTDTQYF.